These 14 T cell receptor beta chains were all obtained from the same sample, sequenced in a study of T-cell reconstitution after alpha-beta-depleted transplantation in children. Unique molecular identifiers were used in preparing the TCRbeta library. TCRdb reprocessed the PCR reads with MiXCR, giving one entry per CDR3 protein. The data hold about 150,000 distinct CDR3 sequences, with 7.5% to 9% observed a single time. Sequences were derived from PBMCs, mostly from graft donor cells, sampled 180 days after TCRalphabeta/CD19-depleted stem cell transplant. The receptors were gathered from a female patient under 10 years old who had a stem cell transplant for congenital amegakaryocytic thrombocytopenia, so the T cells may come from the graft donor.

As regards this clonotype: A much larger clone is a single base away; this may be a read error. This rearrangement joins TRBV5-1 to TRBJ1-1; the match to TRBD1 covers 7 bases. Unmatched junction bases numbered 7, after V lost 3 bases and J lost 5 bases. This CDR3 has 14 amino acids. From germline, CDR1 is SGHRS and CDR2 YFSETQ. CDR3 amino acids: CASSSGDRGTEAFF. CDR3 DNA: TGCGCCAGCAGCTCGGGGGACAGAGGGACTGAAGCTTTCTTT.

Only one count was recorded for this clonotype. Possible read error: a much larger clone is one base away. The rearrangement joins TRBV5-1 to TRBJ2-1, with D uncertain. Germline assignment: CDR1 SGHRS and CDR2 YFSETQ. Trimming took 0 bases from V and 12 from J, leaving 16 bases between them. The CDR3 runs 14 residues. The CDR3 is CASSLASAWDGQFF. The CDR3 nucleotides read TGCGCCAGCAGCTTGGCCTCGGCCTGGGATGGGCAGTTCTTC.

This clonotype appeared a few times. The chain has TRBV6-1 and TRBJ2-3; 8 bases agree with TRBD1. The V gene end was trimmed by 6 bases and the J gene end by 2 bases; junction bases not matched to a gene: 7. This CDR3 has 15 amino acids. CDR1 is MNHNS and CDR2 is SASEGT in the germline V gene. CDR3 residues: CASRDRVHPTDTQYF. CDR3 bases: TGTGCCAGCAGGGACAGGGTTCATCCCACAGATACGCAGTATTTT.

This clonotype was counted a few times. The chain recombines TRBV27 with TRBJ2-2; 11 bases map to TRBD2. Germline lookup yields CDR1 MNHEY and CDR2 SMNVEV (reference sequence). The CDR3 covers 16 residues. The V gene end was trimmed by 5 bases and the J gene end by 7 bases; junction bases not matched to a gene: 9. In nucleotides, the CDR3 is TGTGCCAGCAGTCCGTTAGCGGGAGGGCTGAGCGGGGAGCTGTTTTTT. Its protein is CASSPLAGGLSGELFF.

This clonotype was picked up many times. The J gene is TRBJ1-2, the V gene TRBV20-1; 7 bases line up with TRBD1. Germline V gene data show CDR1 as DFQATT and CDR2 as SNEGSKA (reference sequence). This CDR3 region has 14 residues. Trimming removed 3 bases from V and 4 bases from J; junction bases left unmatched: 8. This chain's CDR3 is CSASRDGDSYGYTF. CDR3 coding DNA: TGCAGTGCTAGTAGGGATGGGGACAGCTATGGCTACACCTTC.

This clonotype has ten or more counts. V and J are TRBV6-2 or TRBV6-3 and TRBJ2-1, with 8 positions matching TRBD2. CDR3 length: 14 amino acids. V was pared by 10 bases and J by 0 bases, with 5 bases of the junction left unmatched. CDR1 and CDR2 (germline): MNHEY, SVGEGT. CDR3 amino acids: CATAGTSSYNEQFF. In DNA, the CDR3 is TGTGCCACCGCCGGGACTAGCTCCTACAATGAGCAGTTCTTC.

J is TRBJ2-1 and V is TRBV20-1, with a tentative D call TRBD2 (5 bases). This CDR3 contains 17 residues. Per the germline V gene, CDR1 is DFQATT and CDR2 is SNEGSKA (reference sequence). V was trimmed by 5 bases and J by 0 bases, leaving 20 bases between them. The CDR3 sequence: CSALTLGGRSSYNEQFF. CDR3 nucleotides: TGCAGTGCTCTCACACTCGGAGGCAGAAGCTCCTACAATGAGCAGTTCTTC.

The table lists this clonotype with many counts. The rearrangement joins TRBV3-1 to TRBJ2-7, with TRBD1 matching over 9 bases. Trimming cost V 4 bases and J 0 bases; bases outside gene matches: 13. From germline, CDR1 is LGHDT and CDR2 YNNKEL (reference sequence). This CDR3 comprises 18 residues. In DNA form, the CDR3 reads TGTGCCAGCAGCCCACCCCCCGGGACAGGGCCCAGCTCCTACGAGCAGTACTTC. Translated: CASSPPPGTGPSSYEQYF.

This rearrangement joins TRBV18 to TRBJ2-4; D possibly corresponds to TRBD1 (6 bases). Trimming left V 6 bases short and J 0 bases short, with 12 bases between. Germline CDR1 KGHSH, CDR2 LQKENI. The CDR3 totals 15 residues. CDR3 region: CASSSLQGAKNIQYF. The CDR3 region has the DNA TGTGCCAGCTCGTCCCTACAGGGAGCCAAAAACATTCAGTACTTC.

This clonotype was detected many times. This chain connects TRBV5-8 to TRBJ1-3, with 7 bases lining up with TRBD1. The CDR3 sequence is 14 residues long. CDR1 and CDR2 (germline): SGHTS, YDEGEE. V lost 1 base and J lost 4; bases outside the gene matches: 2. CDR3 loop: CASSLTGAGNTIYF. The DNA for the CDR3 is TGTGCCAGCAGCTTGACAGGGGCGGGAAACACCATATATTTT.

The sample holds many counts of this clonotype. The genes are TRBV19 and TRBJ2-7; D not certain. This CDR3 has 14 amino acids. Germline lookup yields CDR1 LNHDA and CDR2 SQIVND (reference sequence). V shed 5 bases and J shed 0 bases, with 11 bases lying between them. The CDR3 reads CASSPTRSSYEQYF. As DNA, the CDR3 is TGTGCCAGTAGTCCCACCAGGAGCTCCTACGAGCAGTACTTC. The whole variable domain, filled in from reference TRBV19 and TRBJ2-7, reads DGGITQSPKYLFRKEGQNVTLSCEQNLNHDAMYWYRQDPGQGLRLIYYSQIVNDFQKGDIAEGYSVSREKKESFPLTVTSAQKNPTAFYLCASSPTRSSYEQYFGPGTRLTVT.

This clonotype came up many times. The gene calls are TRBV20-1 and TRBJ2-3; D call uncertain. V was trimmed by 1 base and J by 2 bases, leaving 10 bases between them. The germline CDR1 and CDR2 sequences are DFQATT and SNEGSKA (reference sequence). This CDR3 comprises 14 residues. This CDR3 is CSARAASNTDTQYF. The CDR3 nucleotides read TGCAGTGCTAGAGCGGCTAGTAACACAGATACGCAGTATTTT.

The chain combines TRBV19 with TRBJ2-2, with 8 bases lining up with TRBD2. This CDR3 comprises 16 residues. V dropped 7 bases and J dropped 1; count of bases not matched to a gene: 8. Germline CDR1 LNHDA, CDR2 SQIVND (reference sequence). The CDR3 bases are TGTGCCAGTAAGAATTTCCTAGCGGGGAACACCGGGGAGCTGTTTTTT. Its translation: CASKNFLAGNTGELFF. The full variable domain, in which reference TRBV19 and TRBJ2-2 provide the parts outside the CDR3, is DGGITQSPKYLFRKEGQNVTLSCEQNLNHDAMYWYRQDPGQGLRLIYYSQIVNDFQKGDIAEGYSVSREKKESFPLTVTSAQKNPTAFYLCASKNFLAGNTGELFFGEGSRLTVL.

At least ten counts were recorded for this clonotype. The CDR3, as DNA: TGTGCCAGCAGTGGACAGGGAGGCCACGAGCAGTACTTC. Translated: CASSGQGGHEQYF. This chain links TRBV6-1 with TRBJ2-7; D might be TRBD1 (7 bases). The CDR3 spans 13 residues. Germline V lookup: CDR1 MNHNS, CDR2 SASEGT. V gave up 4 bases and J gave up 5 bases, with 12 bases separating them.